One and the same sample provided the 25 T cell receptor beta chains below, sequenced in a study of blood T cell repertoires in COVID-19. This table comes from immunoSEQ multiplex PCR, and its TCRdb copy is limited to in-frame clones, with some not included. Among fewer than 90,000 clones listed, approximately 90% were seen once. The sequencing sample was made of peripheral blood. The receptors here all came from a male donor with acute or convalescent COVID-19.

V gene TRBV5-4 combines with J gene TRBJ1-1; D not resolved. The CDR3 is made up of 13 amino acids. Germline V gene data show CDR1 as SGHNT and CDR2 as YYREEE (reference sequence). V was cut by 4 bases and J by 0 bases, with 7 bases left in between. The CDR3 bases are TGTGCCAGCAGCCAAGCACTGAACACTGAAGCTTTCTTT. Translated, it gives CASSQALNTEAFF. Supplemented by reference TRBV5-4 and TRBJ1-1, the full variable domain reads ETGVTQSPTHLIKTRGQQVTLRCSSQSGHNTVSWYQQALGQGPQFIFQYYREEENGRGNFPPRFSGLQFPNYSSELNVNALELDDSALYLCASSQALNTEAFFGQGTRLTVV.

The count of this clone is one. This chain uses TRBV2 with TRBJ1-5, with D perhaps TRBD1 (5 bases). The CDR3 extends over 15 amino acids. V was shortened by 0 bases and J by 6 bases, with 12 bases between the two germline ends. The germline gives CDR1 SNHLY, CDR2 FYNNEI. The CDR3 loop reads CASSEAMQGTQPQHF. The CDR3 DNA reads TGTGCCAGCAGTGAAGCGATGCAGGGCACTCAGCCCCAGCATTTT.

The rearrangement links TRBV9 to TRBJ1-3; no reliable D call. The CDR3 consists of 16 residues. Germline V gene lookup returns CDR1 SGDLS and CDR2 YYNGEE. Between the trimmed V and J ends, which lost 0 bases and 0 bases, there was a span of 10 bases. The CDR3 DNA follows: TGTGCCAGCAGCGTAGGAGGCGGCAGCTCTGGAAACACCATATATTTT. Translating it yields CASSVGGGSSGNTIYF.

The V call is TRBV6-4, the J call TRBJ2-3, with 8 bases aligning to TRBD2. The germline V gene has CDR1 MRHNA and CDR2 SNTAGT. V shed 8 bases and J 4 bases; nucleotides not matched to a gene: 11. The CDR3 has 15 amino acids. The CDR3 reads CASSSLGGGSDTQYF. DNA of the CDR3: TGTGCCAGCTCGAGTCTCGGGGGGGGGTCAGATACGCAGTATTTT.

J is TRBJ2-4 and V is TRBV18, with 9 positions matching TRBD1. The CDR3 extends over 16 amino acids. V shed 5 bases and J 3 bases; nucleotides not matched to a gene: 8. The germline V gene has CDR1 KGHSH and CDR2 LQKENI. The CDR3 DNA is TGTGCCAGCTCAAATCCGGGACAGGGCGGCAAAAACATTCAGTACTTC. Translation: CASSNPGQGGKNIQYF.

The count of this clone is one. V and J are TRBV19 and TRBJ2-2; 7 nucleotides line up with TRBD1. CDR3 length: 15 amino acids. Germline V CDR1 and CDR2: LNHDA, SQIVND (reference sequence). The CDR3 region has the DNA TGTGTTTCCCAAAGGGGGCTAACGAACACCGGGGAGCTGTTTTTT. It specifies CVSQRGLTNTGELFF.

The rearrangement uses TRBV6-1 and TRBJ1-6, with TRBD1 as a possible D gene (5 bases). Germline V gene sequence: CDR1 MNHNS, CDR2 SASEGT. This CDR3 is 16 amino acids long. V shed 3 bases and J shed 7 bases, with 16 bases lying between them. The CDR3 region has the DNA TGTGCCAGCAGTGACCCCTGGGGCCGGGGGAATTCACCCCTCCACTTT. This translates into CASSDPWGRGNSPLHF.

DNA of the CDR3: TGTGCCAGTAGTGCCGGCGGAATCGGAAACACCATATATTTT. Residues: CASSAGGIGNTIYF. V is TRBV19 and J is TRBJ1-3; D is unclear. The CDR3 loop spans 14 amino acids. Trimming took 5 bases from V and 4 from J, leaving 12 bases between them. Germline CDR1 LNHDA, CDR2 SQIVND (reference sequence).

CDR3 nucleotides: TGTGCCAGCAGCTCCCGATGGGGAGGGGAAAAACTGTTTTTT. This sequence encodes CASSSRWGGEKLFF. The chain couples TRBV7-2 to TRBJ1-4; D is unclear. Deletions cut 4 bases from V and 8 bases from J, with 14 bases between. The CDR3 covers 14 residues. Germline V gives CDR1 SGHTA, CDR2 FQGNSA. Looking up the rest from reference TRBV7-2 and TRBJ1-4 gives the full variable domain: GAGVSQSPSNKVTEKGKDVELRCDPISGHTALYWYRQSLGQGLEFLIYFQGNSAPDKSGLPSDRFSAERTGGSVSTLTIQRTQQEDSAVYLCASSSRWGGEKLFFGSGTQLSVL.

The rearrangement links TRBV12-3 or TRBV12-4 to TRBJ1-5; perhaps TRBD1 as D (5 bases). V was clipped by 1 base and J by 10 bases, with 8 bases between them. The CDR3 runs 12 residues. The CDR3 loop is CASSLGQGPQHF. In DNA, the CDR3 is TGTGCCAGCAGTTTAGGGCAGGGTCCCCAGCATTTT.

This clone was counted only a few times. The chain couples TRBV5-1 to TRBJ2-2, with D possibly matching TRBD1 (6 bases). Germline CDR1 is SGHRS and CDR2 is YFSETQ. The CDR3 extends over 15 amino acids. V was pared by 1 base and J by 4 bases, with 11 bases between. This CDR3 reads CASSLKVRGTGELFF. The CDR3 coding sequence is TGCGCCAGCAGCTTGAAGGTCAGGGGCACCGGGGAGCTGTTTTTT.

The chain carries TRBV2 and TRBJ1-1; 8 bases agree with TRBD1. Germline loops: CDR1 SNHLY, CDR2 FYNNEI. The CDR3 length is 14 residues. Unmatched junction bases numbered 2, after V lost 4 bases and J lost 1 base. The CDR3 here is CASSVDRGNTEAFF. DNA for the CDR3: TGTGCCAGCAGTGTTGACAGGGGGAACACTGAAGCTTTCTTT.

The V gene is TRBV30, the J gene TRBJ2-1; the match to TRBD1 covers 7 bases. CDR1 is GTSNPN, CDR2 SVGIG, per germline (reference sequence). The J segment lost 4 bases and the V segment lost 0 bases, leaving 9 bases of the junction unmatched. The CDR3 spans 16 residues. The CDR3: CAWSVRQGGWYNEQFF. The CDR3, as DNA: TGTGCCTGGAGTGTACGACAGGGCGGTTGGTACAATGAGCAGTTCTTC.

Details on this clone: Other DNA sequences of this sample code for an identical CDR3. This sequence joins TRBV5-1 and TRBJ2-7; no reliable D call. This CDR3 region has 12 residues. Germline V CDR1 and CDR2: SGHRS, YFSETQ. The V and J ends lost 0 bases and 3 bases respectively, with 4 bases between them. This CDR3 is CASSLDGYEQYF. In DNA form, the CDR3 reads TGCGCCAGCAGCTTGGACGGCTACGAGCAGTACTTC.

The chain couples TRBV6-5 to TRBJ1-3, with 7 nucleotides matching TRBD1. CDR3 length: 15 residues. Unmatched junction bases numbered 7, after V lost 7 bases and J lost 1 base. The germline CDR1 and CDR2 sequences are MNHEY and SVGAGI. CDR3 nucleotide sequence: TGTGCCAGCAAGGGGCAGGGGGTTTCTGGAAACACCATATATTTT. Translated, it gives CASKGQGVSGNTIYF.

The rearrangement joins TRBV19 to TRBJ1-5; D perhaps matches TRBD1 (5 bases). The CDR3 runs to 15 residues. Trimming took off 4 bases at V and 6 bases at J, with 16 bases between the two ends. CDR1 and CDR2 from the germline V gene are LNHDA and SQIVND (reference sequence). DNA for the CDR3: TGTGCCAGTAGTACGCCCTCAGGGATCTTTCAGCCCCAGCATTTT. This codes for CASSTPSGIFQPQHF.

Points on this clone: Germline and junction disagree at one end, which may indicate a read error. V is TRBV30 and J is TRBJ1-3, with 7 bases lining up with TRBD1. Germline assignment: CDR1 GTSNPN and CDR2 SVGIG (reference sequence). This CDR3 region has 14 residues. The CDR3 here is CAWSRTGAGDTIYF. Written as DNA, the CDR3 is TGTGCCTGGAGTAGAACAGGGGCTGGAGACACCATATATTTT.

The chain uses TRBV13 and TRBJ2-3; 8 positions agree with TRBD1. J lost 9 bases, V lost 5 bases, and 10 bases had no gene match. Germline-derived CDR1 and CDR2 are PRHDT and FYEKMQ (reference sequence). This CDR3 is 14 amino acids long. CDR3 region: CASSPTGERSTQYF. The CDR3 DNA reads as TGTGCCAGCAGCCCGACAGGGGAGAGAAGCACGCAGTATTTT. Drawing the rest from reference TRBV13 and TRBJ2-3, the complete variable domain is AAGVIQSPRHLIKEKRETATLKCYPIPRHDTVYWYQQGPGQDPQFLISFYEKMQSDKGSIPDRFSAQQFSDYHSELNMSSLELGDSALYFCASSPTGERSTQYFGPGTRLTVL.

The chain links TRBV18 to TRBJ1-2; 9 bases fit TRBD1. CDR1 and CDR2 (germline): KGHSH, LQKENI. This CDR3 has 15 amino acids. V shed 5 bases and J 0 bases; nucleotides not matched to a gene: 4. The DNA of the CDR3 is TGTGCCAGCTCAGGGACAGGGAACACTAACTATGGCTACACCTTC. Its translation is CASSGTGNTNYGYTF.

Here the CDR3 DNA reads TGTGCCAGCAGCTCCGAGACAGGGATGGGCTATGGCTACACCTTC. Its translation is CASSSETGMGYGYTF. V usage is TRBV9 and J usage is TRBJ1-2; 7 bases match TRBD1. V gave up 4 bases and J gave up 4 bases; unmatched junction bases: 10. This CDR3 is 15 amino acids long. Germline CDR1 SGDLS, CDR2 YYNGEE.

The chain recombines TRBV7-9 with TRBJ2-3, with a weak D call TRBD2 (5 bases). Per the germline V gene, CDR1 is SEHNR and CDR2 is FQNEAQ (reference sequence). V lost 5 bases, J lost 1 base, and 13 bases lay in between. CDR3 size: 15 residues. The CDR3 reads CASSPYIGGTDTQYF. DNA for the CDR3: TGTGCCAGCAGCCCCTATATCGGGGGCACAGATACGCAGTATTTT.

The V and J genes are TRBV30 and TRBJ1-2, with D hard to call. Per the germline V gene, CDR1 is GTSNPN and CDR2 is SVGIG (reference sequence). The CDR3 sequence is 13 residues long. V gave up 7 bases and J gave up 2 bases, with 14 bases separating them. CDR3 region: CALAGAPNYGYTF. CDR3 bases: TGTGCCTTGGCGGGCGCACCCAACTATGGCTACACCTTC.

The gene calls are TRBV5-1 and TRBJ2-7, with D unclear. The CDR3 is 15 amino acids. V was clipped by 0 bases and J by 3 bases, with 13 bases between them. The germline V gene has CDR1 SGHRS and CDR2 YFSETQ. The CDR3 reads CASSLEPPPLYEQYF. The CDR3, as DNA: TGCGCCAGCAGCTTGGAGCCGCCACCCCTCTACGAGCAGTACTTC.

The CDR3 loop reads CASSLADRGRYGYTF. Written as DNA, the CDR3 is TGTGCCAGCAGTTTAGCCGACAGGGGGAGGTATGGCTACACCTTC. The chain has TRBV28 and TRBJ1-2; 9 nucleotides align to TRBD1. Germline V gives CDR1 MDHEN, CDR2 SYDVKM. This CDR3 region has 15 residues. Trimming removed 2 bases from V and 5 bases from J; junction bases left unmatched: 6.

The V and J genes are TRBV7-6 and TRBJ1-5; 8 nucleotides align to TRBD1. This CDR3 is built from 16 residues. Losses at the gene ends were 5 bases for V and 4 bases for J; bases not matched to a gene: 10. Germline V gives CDR1 SGHVS, CDR2 FNYEAQ. CDR3 bases: TGTGCCAGCAGCCCGGGGCGACAGGGGTTGAATCAGCCCCAGCATTTT. It yields the protein CASSPGRQGLNQPQHF. The full variable domain, with the rest looked up from reference TRBV7-6 and TRBJ1-5, is GAGVSQSPRYKVTKRGQDVALRCDPISGHVSLYWYRQALGQGPEFLTYFNYEAQQDKSGLPNDRFSAERPEGSISTLTIQRTEQRDSAMYRCASSPGRQGLNQPQHFGDGTRLSIL.